A selection of T cell receptor beta chains follows, all from one sample in a study of blood T cell repertoires in COVID-19. Generated by immunoSEQ multiplex PCR, the TCRdb table keeps only in-frame clones and is missing some. The data show 97,000 or so clones, around 90% seen once. The material sequenced was peripheral blood. The receptors derive from a man aged 45-65 years with active or convalescent COVID-19. CDR3s include the opening cysteine and the closing phenylalanine or tryptophan. Each record gives: D gene, J gene, clone size, V gene, CDR3 DNA, CDR3 protein. The D gene is left open where the match is weak. Clone size appears in some rows only: once, few, many, or a class for an expanded clone.

d_call: TRBD1; j_call: TRBJ1-5; clone_size: .; v_call: TRBV6-1; cdr3_nt: TGTGCCAGCAGTGCACCCCCCGCCGGGACAGTTCCTAGCAATCAGCCCCAGCATTTT; cdr3_aa: CASSAPPAGTVPSNQPQHF
d_call: .; j_call: TRBJ2-3; clone_size: .; v_call: TRBV28; cdr3_nt: TGTGCCAGCAATGGAGAGCCCACAGATACGCAGTATTTT; cdr3_aa: CASNGEPTDTQYF
d_call: TRBD1; j_call: TRBJ2-5; clone_size: .; v_call: TRBV29-1; cdr3_nt: TGCAGCGTGAGGGGAGGACAGGGTAATCCCTCTCAAGAGACCCAGTACTTC; cdr3_aa: CSVRGGQGNPSQETQYF
d_call: TRBD1; j_call: TRBJ1-4; clone_size: few; v_call: TRBV6-2/TRBV6-3; cdr3_nt: TGTGCCAGCAGTTATCCCCTCGGGACAGCTCGGTCGACTAATGAAAAACTGTTTTTT; cdr3_aa: CASSYPLGTARSTNEKLFF
d_call: .; j_call: TRBJ2-5; clone_size: .; v_call: TRBV7-2; cdr3_nt: TGTGCCAGCAGCCTAAACACAGGGTTTGAGACCCAGTACTTC; cdr3_aa: CASSLNTGFETQYF
d_call: .; j_call: TRBJ2-6; clone_size: .; v_call: TRBV13; cdr3_nt: TGTGCCAGCAGCTTTAGGCAGGTTGACTCTGGGGCCAACGTCCTGACTTTC; cdr3_aa: CASSFRQVDSGANVLTF
d_call: TRBD1; j_call: TRBJ2-2; clone_size: once; v_call: TRBV19; cdr3_nt: TGTGCCAGTACTCGAAGGGACAGCTACACCGGGGAGCTGTTTTTT; cdr3_aa: CASTRRDSYTGELFF
d_call: .; j_call: TRBJ2-2; clone_size: .; v_call: TRBV6-4; cdr3_nt: TGTGCCAGCAGGAGTATAAGCTATTTCACCGGGGAGCTGTTTTTT; cdr3_aa: CASRSISYFTGELFF
d_call: TRBD2; j_call: TRBJ2-5; clone_size: .; v_call: TRBV4-3; cdr3_nt: TGCGCCAGCAGCCAAGATTTGGGACTTACTAGCGGGGTCCAAGAGACCCAGTACTTC; cdr3_aa: CASSQDLGLTSGVQETQYF
d_call: TRBD1; j_call: TRBJ2-7; clone_size: .; v_call: TRBV11-3; cdr3_nt: TGTGCCAGCAGCTTAACCGGGACAGGCGAGCAGTACTTC; cdr3_aa: CASSLTGTGEQYF
d_call: .; j_call: TRBJ1-5; clone_size: .; v_call: TRBV24-1; cdr3_nt: TGTGCCACCGGAAAGGAGGGCAATCAGCCCCAGCATTTT; cdr3_aa: CATGKEGNQPQHF
d_call: TRBD1; j_call: TRBJ2-6; clone_size: .; v_call: TRBV2; cdr3_nt: TGTGCCAGCAGTCCTGACAGGGGGGCTGGGGCCAACGTCCTGACTTTC; cdr3_aa: CASSPDRGAGANVLTF
d_call: TRBD1; j_call: TRBJ1-6; clone_size: .; v_call: TRBV5-1; cdr3_nt: TGCGCCAGCAGCCCTGACAGGGGGCTTGATTCACCCCTCCACTTT; cdr3_aa: CASSPDRGLDSPLHF
d_call: .; j_call: TRBJ2-2; clone_size: .; v_call: TRBV5-1; cdr3_nt: TGCGCCACCCCAGGGGTCACCGGGGAGCTGTTTTTT; cdr3_aa: CATPGVTGELFF
d_call: .; j_call: TRBJ2-2; clone_size: .; v_call: TRBV4-2; cdr3_nt: TGTGCCAGCAGCCAAGAAAGGGGCAAGAACACCGGGGAGCTGTTTTTT; cdr3_aa: CASSQERGKNTGELFF
d_call: TRBD2; j_call: TRBJ2-1; clone_size: .; v_call: TRBV7-9; cdr3_nt: TGTGCCAGCAGCAAGCCCGGGACTAGCGGGGACAATGAGCAGTTCTTC; cdr3_aa: CASSKPGTSGDNEQFF
d_call: .; j_call: TRBJ1-4; clone_size: .; v_call: TRBV4-3; cdr3_nt: TGCGCCAGCAGCCAAGGACAGATTAATGAAAAACTGTTTTTT; cdr3_aa: CASSQGQINEKLFF
d_call: .; j_call: TRBJ2-3; clone_size: .; v_call: TRBV3-1/TRBV3-2; cdr3_nt: TGTGCCAGCAGCCAGACGACAGGAAACACAGATACGCAGTATTTT; cdr3_aa: CASSQTTGNTDTQYF
d_call: .; j_call: TRBJ2-7; clone_size: few; v_call: TRBV5-1; cdr3_nt: TGCGCCAGCAGCTTTCATAGCGGAAGCGGCTACGAGCAGTACTTC; cdr3_aa: CASSFHSGSGYEQYF
d_call: .; j_call: TRBJ2-1; clone_size: .; v_call: TRBV7-2; cdr3_nt: TGTGCCAGCAGCTTAGAAGGAGATAGCTCCTACAATGAGCAGTTCTTC; cdr3_aa: CASSLEGDSSYNEQFF
d_call: .; j_call: TRBJ1-2; clone_size: .; v_call: TRBV28; cdr3_nt: TGTGCCAGCAGCCCCGGACAGTTAACCGGCTATGGCTACACCTTC; cdr3_aa: CASSPGQLTGYGYTF
d_call: TRBD1; j_call: TRBJ2-7; clone_size: .; v_call: TRBV6-2/TRBV6-3; cdr3_nt: TGTGCCAGCAGTTCACCGGGACAGGGGGGCTACGAGCAGTACTTC; cdr3_aa: CASSSPGQGGYEQYF
d_call: .; j_call: TRBJ1-2; clone_size: .; v_call: TRBV10-1; cdr3_nt: TGCGCCAGCAGTGACTCGGGGGTTCAAAGCGTCTATGGCTACACCTTC; cdr3_aa: CASSDSGVQSVYGYTF
d_call: TRBD1; j_call: TRBJ1-4; clone_size: .; v_call: TRBV4-1; cdr3_nt: TGCGCCAGCAGCCAAGTGACAGGGGGGACGGAAAAACTGTTTTTT; cdr3_aa: CASSQVTGGTEKLFF
d_call: .; j_call: TRBJ1-3; clone_size: .; v_call: TRBV18; cdr3_nt: TGTGCCAGCTCACCACGTCGACAGAGCTCTGGAAACACCATATATTTT; cdr3_aa: CASSPRRQSSGNTIYF
d_call: TRBD1; j_call: TRBJ2-1; clone_size: .; v_call: TRBV5-8; cdr3_nt: TGTGCCAGCAGCCCCGGGACAGGGGAATGGAATGAGCAGTTCTTC; cdr3_aa: CASSPGTGEWNEQFF
d_call: .; j_call: TRBJ1-4; clone_size: .; v_call: TRBV4-1; cdr3_nt: TGCGCCAGCAGCCAAGATTATGGGGCGACGAATGAAAAACTGTTTTTT; cdr3_aa: CASSQDYGATNEKLFF
d_call: TRBD1; j_call: TRBJ2-3; clone_size: once; v_call: TRBV5-1; cdr3_nt: TGCGCCAGCAACCCGGGACAGGGCATCACAGATACGCAGTATTTT; cdr3_aa: CASNPGQGITDTQYF
d_call: TRBD1; j_call: TRBJ1-2; clone_size: .; v_call: TRBV7-9; cdr3_nt: TGTGCCAGCAGCTTAGTCGGGACAGGGGGCGGTGGCTACACCTTC; cdr3_aa: CASSLVGTGGGGYTF
d_call: TRBD1; j_call: TRBJ2-7; clone_size: .; v_call: TRBV7-2; cdr3_nt: TGTGCCAGCAGCTTAGAGGCCTACAGGGGGGTCTACGAGCAGTACTTC; cdr3_aa: CASSLEAYRGVYEQYF
d_call: .; j_call: TRBJ2-1; clone_size: .; v_call: TRBV9; cdr3_nt: TGTGCCAGCAGCGAAGGTAGCAGTCCTTACAATGAGCAGTTCTTC; cdr3_aa: CASSEGSSPYNEQFF
d_call: TRBD1; j_call: TRBJ1-5; clone_size: .; v_call: TRBV20-1; cdr3_nt: TGCAGTGCTAGTAAGGAGACAGGGGGGTTAAATCAGCCCCAGCATTTT; cdr3_aa: CSASKETGGLNQPQHF
d_call: .; j_call: TRBJ1-5; clone_size: .; v_call: TRBV4-1; cdr3_nt: TGCGCCAGCAGCCGGGGTACAGGGTTGGGTCAGCCCCAGCATTTT; cdr3_aa: CASSRGTGLGQPQHF
d_call: TRBD1; j_call: TRBJ2-7; clone_size: .; v_call: TRBV7-9; cdr3_nt: TGTGCCAGCAGCCCGGGGACAGCCGTTTTCTTC; cdr3_aa: CASSPGTAVFF
d_call: .; j_call: TRBJ1-4; clone_size: .; v_call: TRBV7-2; cdr3_nt: TGTGCCAGCAGCCCGTGGGACGGGACTATTGAAAAACTGTTTTTT; cdr3_aa: CASSPWDGTIEKLFF
d_call: TRBD1; j_call: TRBJ1-5; clone_size: .; v_call: TRBV5-6; cdr3_nt: TGTGCCAGCAGCTTGGGACAGGGGTTCTATAGCAATCAGCCCCAGCATTTT; cdr3_aa: CASSLGQGFYSNQPQHF
d_call: .; j_call: TRBJ2-6; clone_size: .; v_call: TRBV19; cdr3_nt: TGTGCCAGTAGTATCAGCGAGGATGGGGCCAACGTCCTGACTTTC; cdr3_aa: CASSISEDGANVLTF
d_call: .; j_call: TRBJ2-7; clone_size: .; v_call: TRBV30; cdr3_nt: TGTGCCTGGAATGGTTGGGGCAGGGGCTACGAGCAGTACTTC; cdr3_aa: CAWNGWGRGYEQYF
d_call: TRBD2; j_call: TRBJ2-1; clone_size: .; v_call: TRBV27; cdr3_nt: TGTGCCAGCAGTCCCCTAGCGGGGGGGACGCTGTTCTTC; cdr3_aa: CASSPLAGGTLFF
d_call: TRBD2; j_call: TRBJ2-7; clone_size: once; v_call: TRBV10-1; cdr3_nt: TGCGCCAGCAGTGACTTTAGCGGGGAGAGCTCCTACGAGCAGTACTTC; cdr3_aa: CASSDFSGESSYEQYF
d_call: .; j_call: TRBJ1-1; clone_size: few; v_call: TRBV20-1; cdr3_nt: TGCAGTGGGTACGGCGGGACTGAAGCTTTCTTT; cdr3_aa: CSGYGGTEAFF
d_call: TRBD1; j_call: TRBJ2-3; clone_size: .; v_call: TRBV30; cdr3_nt: TGTGCCCGGACAGGGGTCTCCACAGATACGCAGTATTTT; cdr3_aa: CARTGVSTDTQYF
d_call: .; j_call: TRBJ2-2; clone_size: .; v_call: TRBV27; cdr3_nt: TGTGCCAGTAAACTGTTCGGGGTCAACACCGGGGAGCTGTTTTTT; cdr3_aa: CASKLFGVNTGELFF
d_call: .; j_call: TRBJ2-3; clone_size: .; v_call: TRBV28; cdr3_nt: TGTGCCAGCAGTCCCTCCGGTTGGACAGAGATCCTCACAGATACGCAGTATTTT; cdr3_aa: CASSPSGWTEILTDTQYF
d_call: .; j_call: TRBJ1-1; clone_size: .; v_call: TRBV21-1; cdr3_nt: TGTGCCAGCAGCTGCCCGACAGGGGTGAACACTGAAGCTTTCTTT; cdr3_aa: CASSCPTGVNTEAFF
d_call: .; j_call: TRBJ1-1; clone_size: .; v_call: TRBV5-6; cdr3_nt: TGTGCCAGCACCCGGACAGCCACTGAAGCTTTCTTT; cdr3_aa: CASTRTATEAFF
d_call: TRBD2; j_call: TRBJ2-7; clone_size: .; v_call: TRBV28; cdr3_nt: TGTGCCAGCAGAGGGACTAGCGGGGGGTACGAGCAGTACTTC; cdr3_aa: CASRGTSGGYEQYF
d_call: .; j_call: TRBJ1-1; clone_size: .; v_call: TRBV30; cdr3_nt: TGTGCCTGGGACGTCAGGGCCTCTGTAGCTTTCTTT; cdr3_aa: CAWDVRASVAFF
d_call: .; j_call: TRBJ1-2; clone_size: .; v_call: TRBV6-5; cdr3_nt: TGTGCCAGCAGTTACGGGAGGGAGGGGTACTATGGCTACACCTTC; cdr3_aa: CASSYGREGYYGYTF
d_call: TRBD1; j_call: TRBJ1-2; clone_size: .; v_call: TRBV6-2/TRBV6-3; cdr3_nt: TGTGCCAGCAGTCCGGACAGGGGCCCAGCTAACTATGGCTACACCTTC; cdr3_aa: CASSPDRGPANYGYTF
d_call: TRBD2; j_call: TRBJ2-1; clone_size: .; v_call: TRBV30; cdr3_nt: TGTGCCTGGAGTCTAGGCGGGGGGCACAATGAGCAGTTCTTC; cdr3_aa: CAWSLGGGHNEQFF
d_call: .; j_call: TRBJ2-5; clone_size: .; v_call: TRBV12-1; cdr3_nt: TGTGCCCTAGCCGCGGGACAGGGAGGCGAGACCCAGTACTTC; cdr3_aa: CALAAGQGGETQYF
d_call: TRBD1; j_call: TRBJ1-2; clone_size: .; v_call: TRBV7-9; cdr3_nt: TGTGCCAGCAGCTTTTCCGACAGGGTCCATGGCTACACCTTC; cdr3_aa: CASSFSDRVHGYTF
d_call: TRBD1; j_call: TRBJ2-7; clone_size: .; v_call: TRBV18; cdr3_nt: TGTGCCAGCTCACCTCAGGGGGATACCTACGAGCAGTACTTC; cdr3_aa: CASSPQGDTYEQYF